This T cell receptor beta chain comes out of a study of immune cell composition in non-small cell lung cancer. Study results and caveats: Squamous carcinomas (roughly 80%) more often had tumour-associated clones >0.5% than adenocarcinomas (roughly 33%). In adenocarcinoma, maximal tumour-associated clone frequency tracked TIL tumour reactivity.

The V end lost 5 bases, the J end lost 8 bases, and 10 bases lay between the germline ends. This CDR3 comprises 13 residues. CDR1 is SGHTA and CDR2 is FQGNSA in the germline V gene. Assay: immunoSEQ multiplex PCR; the TCRdb copy retains only in-frame clones and omits some. The table has 4,000 to 5,500 clones, roughly 84% seen once. In regard to this clone: Its antigen remains unknown.

This chain links TRBV7-2 with TRBJ1-6; D gene ambiguous. The origin of this receptor is a human donor with non-small cell lung cancer. The sample taken for sequencing was lung tumor tissue. CDR3 DNA: TGTGCCAGCAGCCAACATATGGATTCACCCCTCCACTTT. It specifies CASSQHMDSPLHF.